These T cell receptor beta chains were read from a single sample in a study of T cells in Graves' hyperthyroidism and ophthalmopathy. TCRdb itself ran the multiplex PCR reads through MiXCR, one entry per CDR3 protein. The sample records some 550,000 distinct CDR3 sequences, 16% being singletons. Sequenced material: blood. The receptors originated from a middle-aged woman with Graves' ophthalmopathy. The CDR3 runs from the conserved cysteine through the conserved F or W. D genes are given only for firm matches. Only part of the rows carry a size: once, few, many, or a class if the clone is expanded.

D: TRBD1
V: TRBV5-6
size: few
J: TRBJ1-1
DNA: TGTGCCAGCAGCCTACTACAAGGGACAGGGCTTGGAGCTTTCTTT
CDR3: CASSLLQGTGLGAFF

D: .
V: TRBV7-2
size: .
J: TRBJ2-3
DNA: TGTGCCAGCAGCGTAGGGGCGGGACCCACAGATACGCAGTATTTT
CDR3: CASSVGAGPTDTQYF

D: .
V: TRBV7-9
size: many
J: TRBJ2-3
DNA: TGTGCCAGCAGCCCTACTAAGACAGGCTTTAACACAGATACGCAGTATTTT
CDR3: CASSPTKTGFNTDTQYF

D: TRBD1
V: TRBV29-1
size: few
J: TRBJ2-2
DNA: TGCAGCGTTGAAGCTCCGGGTAGGGGGCGGACCGGGGAGCTGTTTTTT
CDR3: CSVEAPGRGRTGELFF

D: .
V: TRBV6-1
size: many
J: TRBJ2-7
DNA: TGTGCCAGCAGTTTCGCGACAGGGAGGAACGAGCAGTACTTC
CDR3: CASSFATGRNEQYF

D: .
V: TRBV7-9
size: few
J: TRBJ2-7
DNA: TGTGCCAGCAGTCTTCGAACCTACGAGCAGTACTTC
CDR3: CASSLRTYEQYF

D: .
V: TRBV20-1
size: many
J: TRBJ2-7
DNA: TGCAGTGCTGTCGGGGACGGTGACGTTGGGGAGCAGTACTTC
CDR3: CSAVGDGDVGEQYF

D: TRBD1
V: TRBV20-1
size: many
J: TRBJ2-7
DNA: TGCAGTGCTATCGAGGGGCAGGGGGCTTACGAGCAGTACTTC
CDR3: CSAIEGQGAYEQYF

D: .
V: TRBV12-3/TRBV12-4
size: many
J: TRBJ2-1
DNA: TGTGCCAGCAGTCTTGGACAGGTCTTTAATCTAGGGGGGCGGTCCTACAATGAGCAGTTCTTC
CDR3: CASSLGQVFNLGGRSYNEQFF

D: .
V: TRBV6-5
size: few
J: TRBJ1-6
DNA: TGTGCCAGCAGTTACGATCTCAATTCACCCCTCCACTTT
CDR3: CASSYDLNSPLHF

D: .
V: TRBV2
size: once
J: TRBJ2-7
DNA: TGTGCCAGCAGCTTAACAGGGGTGGGGGGAGGCTACAATGAGCAGTACTTC
CDR3: CASSLTGVGGGYNEQYF

D: TRBD1
V: TRBV6-2/TRBV6-3
size: .
J: TRBJ1-5
DNA: TGTGCCAGCAGCGTCCCGACCCGATGGACAGGGCCTTCGAATCAGCCCCGGCATTTT
CDR3: CASSVPTRWTGPSNQPRHF

D: TRBD1
V: TRBV18
size: few
J: TRBJ2-7
DNA: TGTGCCAGCTCACCAAAGGGACAGGGTGTTTACGAGCAGTACTTC
CDR3: CASSPKGQGVYEQYF

D: TRBD2
V: TRBV3-1
size: many
J: TRBJ2-2
DNA: TGTGCCAGCAGCCTCCTCTCCAGGCTAGCGGGAGCCACCGGGGAGCTGTTTTTT
CDR3: CASSLLSRLAGATGELFF

D: .
V: TRBV5-1
size: many
J: TRBJ2-1
DNA: TGCGCCAGCGGGGGAGATAACAATGAGCAGTTCTTC
CDR3: CASGGDNNEQFF

D: .
V: TRBV6-1
size: few
J: TRBJ2-7
DNA: TGTGCCAGCCGCCGGTCTTCCTCCTACGAGCAGTACTTC
CDR3: CASRRSSSYEQYF

D: TRBD2
V: TRBV12-3/TRBV12-4
size: many
J: TRBJ2-4
DNA: TGTGCCAGCAGTCTTAGCGGGAGTGGAAACATTCAGTACTTC
CDR3: CASSLSGSGNIQYF

D: TRBD2
V: TRBV2
size: many
J: TRBJ2-1
DNA: TGTGCCAGCAGTGGGACTAGCGGATACAATGAGCAGTTCTTC
CDR3: CASSGTSGYNEQFF

D: TRBD1
V: TRBV27
size: many
J: TRBJ1-2
DNA: TGTGCCAGCAAAAGAACAGGGGGCGTGGAGGGTTATGGCTACACCTTC
CDR3: CASKRTGGVEGYGYTF

D: .
V: TRBV30
size: few
J: TRBJ2-7
DNA: TGTGCCTGGAGTACGGGGTTGGGAGGAGAGCAGTACTTC
CDR3: CAWSTGLGGEQYF

D: .
V: TRBV20-1
size: .
J: TRBJ2-5
DNA: TGCAGTTTGTCTAGCATGGAGACCCAGTACTTC
CDR3: CSLSSMETQYF

D: TRBD1
V: TRBV7-3
size: .
J: TRBJ2-4
DNA: TGTGCCAGCAGCCCCTGGACAGGGTCGGTGAATATAGCCAAAAACATTCAGTACTTC
CDR3: CASSPWTGSVNIAKNIQYF

D: .
V: TRBV3-1
size: many
J: TRBJ1-4
DNA: TGTGCCAGCATCCCATTCTTGGGAGCAACTAATGAAAAACTGTTTTTT
CDR3: CASIPFLGATNEKLFF

D: .
V: TRBV28
size: few
J: TRBJ1-6
DNA: TGTGCCAGCAGTTTAGTGAGAAGCTCCTATAATTCACCCCTCCACTTT
CDR3: CASSLVRSSYNSPLHF

D: .
V: TRBV2
size: few
J: TRBJ1-2
DNA: TGTGCCAGCAGTGAAATTCGCTCCTATGGCTACACCTTC
CDR3: CASSEIRSYGYTF

D: .
V: TRBV20-1
size: few
J: TRBJ2-4
DNA: TGCAGTGGATTTCGGGCTAGCGCGGGAAACATTCAGTACTTC
CDR3: CSGFRASAGNIQYF

D: .
V: TRBV5-1
size: .
J: TRBJ1-6
DNA: TGTGCCAGCAGCTGGGGGACGGTGAATTCACCCCTCCACTTT
CDR3: CASSWGTVNSPLHF

D: .
V: TRBV20-1
size: few
J: TRBJ2-7
DNA: TGCAGTGCTAGAGATGGAGGGCGGTCATACTACGAGCAGTACTTC
CDR3: CSARDGGRSYYEQYF

D: .
V: TRBV2
size: many
J: TRBJ2-5
DNA: TGTGCCAGCAGTGAAGGGACAATTACGACCCAGTACTTC
CDR3: CASSEGTITTQYF

D: TRBD1
V: TRBV9
size: .
J: TRBJ2-1
DNA: TGTGCCAGCAGCGTTAGATCCGGACAGGGGAGGAATGAGCAGTTCTTC
CDR3: CASSVRSGQGRNEQFF

D: .
V: TRBV3-1
size: many
J: TRBJ2-3
DNA: TGTGCCAGCAGCCAAGCCCAGGGACATACGCAGTATTTT
CDR3: CASSQAQGHTQYF

D: TRBD2
V: TRBV5-1
size: many
J: TRBJ2-5
DNA: TGCGCCAGCAGCTTGGAGACTAGCGGTCTAAAGACCCAGTACTTC
CDR3: CASSLETSGLKTQYF

D: TRBD1
V: TRBV6-1
size: many
J: TRBJ2-5
DNA: TGTGCCAGCAGTGACTCAGGGGGATCGGAGACCCAGTACTTC
CDR3: CASSDSGGSETQYF

D: TRBD1
V: TRBV4-1
size: few
J: TRBJ1-1
DNA: TGCGCCAGCAACGGACAGGGCAAAGTTCTCACTGAAGCTTTCTTT
CDR3: CASNGQGKVLTEAFF

D: TRBD2
V: TRBV20-1
size: many
J: TRBJ2-4
DNA: TGCAGTGCTAGATCCTTGCGGGAGCCCAAAAACATTCAGTACTTC
CDR3: CSARSLREPKNIQYF

D: .
V: TRBV18
size: many
J: TRBJ2-7
DNA: TGTGCCAGCTCACCACCGATACAGGGTGGATACGAGCAGTACTTC
CDR3: CASSPPIQGGYEQYF

D: .
V: TRBV19
size: .
J: TRBJ2-5
DNA: TGTGCCAGTAGCCCCTGGGCGGCGGAGCGCCAAGAGACCCAGTACTTC
CDR3: CASSPWAAERQETQYF

D: .
V: TRBV20-1
size: .
J: TRBJ1-1
DNA: TGCAGTGCTAGACCCCTACAGGGAATGGACACTGAAGCTTTCTTT
CDR3: CSARPLQGMDTEAFF

D: .
V: TRBV6-5
size: .
J: TRBJ1-4
DNA: TGTGCCAGCAGTTACTCGCCGGTCAGCGTAAATGAAAAACTGTTTTTT
CDR3: CASSYSPVSVNEKLFF

D: .
V: TRBV7-3
size: .
J: TRBJ1-4
DNA: TGTGCCAGCAGCCAAACAGGGCAGGAAATTGAAAAACTGTTTTTT
CDR3: CASSQTGQEIEKLFF

D: TRBD2
V: TRBV27
size: many
J: TRBJ2-1
DNA: TGTGCCAGCAGTTTAGGACTAGCGGGGTTCAATGAGCAGTTCTTC
CDR3: CASSLGLAGFNEQFF

D: TRBD2
V: TRBV7-3
size: .
J: TRBJ2-2
DNA: TGTGCCAGCAGCCGACTAGCGGGGGGGCCCGGGGAGCTGTTTTTT
CDR3: CASSRLAGGPGELFF

D: TRBD2
V: TRBV7-9
size: few
J: TRBJ2-3
DNA: TGTGCCAGCAGCTTAGCGCTTGTGCGGGAGCGCGCAGATACGCAGTATTTT
CDR3: CASSLALVRERADTQYF

D: .
V: TRBV27
size: .
J: TRBJ2-3
DNA: TGTGCCAGCAGTTTAGTAGCTAAAGTGGATACGCAGTATTTT
CDR3: CASSLVAKVDTQYF

D: .
V: TRBV7-2
size: few
J: TRBJ1-3
DNA: TGTGCCAGCAGCCAACCTCCCTCTGGAAACACCATATATTTT
CDR3: CASSQPPSGNTIYF

D: TRBD2
V: TRBV7-6
size: .
J: TRBJ2-1
DNA: TGTGCCAGCAGCTTAGGTTCGACTAGCGACAATGAGCAGTTCTTC
CDR3: CASSLGSTSDNEQFF

D: .
V: TRBV20-1
size: few
J: TRBJ2-5
DNA: TGCAGTTTTAGCGGTCAAGAGACCCAGTACTTC
CDR3: CSFSGQETQYF

D: .
V: TRBV11-2
size: few
J: TRBJ2-2
DNA: TGTGCCAGCAGCTTCCCGAAATCAGTAGATGAGGGAAAAATAGACGGGGAGCTGTTTTTT
CDR3: CASSFPKSVDEGKIDGELFF

D: TRBD2
V: TRBV7-3
size: many
J: TRBJ2-2
DNA: TGTGCCAGCAGCTTAAACGGGGGGGACAACACCGGGGAGCTGTTTTTT
CDR3: CASSLNGGDNTGELFF

D: .
V: TRBV27
size: many
J: TRBJ1-5
DNA: TGTGCCAGCAGTTACGGGGGGGCCAATCAGCCCCAGCATTTT
CDR3: CASSYGGANQPQHF

D: .
V: TRBV6-9
size: .
J: TRBJ1-2
DNA: TGTGCCAGCAGTTACGGAGGGTCGGGTATTGGCTACACCTTC
CDR3: CASSYGGSGIGYTF

D: .
V: TRBV5-1
size: .
J: TRBJ1-1
DNA: TGCGCCAGCAGCTTGGGTGGGTACACCCTAGGCGCTGAAGCTTTCTTT
CDR3: CASSLGGYTLGAEAFF